This T cell receptor (beta chain) was retrieved from a study of chemoradiotherapy in HPV16-positive cancers. A word on this clone: Antigen unknown.

Measured with immunoSEQ multiplex PCR; TCRdb has only the in-frame clones, and not every one. The data contain 30,000 to 40,000 clones, roughly nine tenths of them singletons. Study-level results: Candidate HPV-specific clones and E7-related TCR motifs grew in tumor during treatment.

The sequencing here drew on blood, taken from a patient who underwent chemoradiotherapy. This receptor was taken from a human donor with HPV-associated anogenital cancer.

The DNA of the CDR3 is TGTGCCAGCAGTGAATGGTCAGGGGGCTATGGCTACACCTTC. Protein product: CASSEWSGGYGYTF. The rearrangement joins TRBV25-1 to TRBJ1-2; TRBD1 matches at 7 bases. From germline, CDR1 is MGHDK and CDR2 SYGVNS. This CDR3 is 14 amino acids long. V shed 1 base and J 4 bases; nucleotides not matched to a gene: 3.